Listed here are 5 T cell receptor beta chains from one sample, sequenced in a study of naive and memory T cell subsets. Two oligonucleotides, mixed equimolar, formed the beta constant-region primer covering TRBC1 and TRBC2. Four rounds of PCR amplified the ligated cDNA using nested alpha and beta constant-region primers plus SP2. TCRdb re-called the UMI-ligation and nested PCR reads with MiXCR, one entry per CDR3 protein. The sample includes about 90,000 distinct CDR3 sequences, 11% of them seen just once. What these receptors recognize is not known. Study results and limitations: Possibly reflecting memory cells re-expressing CD45RA, a few larger clonotypes occurred in naive repertoires, especially CD8.

The specimen sequenced was naive CD4+ T cells from blood. These receptors all come from a human donor in good health.

Many counts were recorded for this clonotype. This chain connects TRBV9 to TRBJ2-4, with 8 bases that match TRBD1. The CDR3 is 18 residues long. The germline gives CDR1 SGDLS, CDR2 YYNGEE. J was trimmed by 0 bases and V by 4 bases; bases with no gene match: 12. The CDR3, as DNA: TGTGCCAGCAGCTCACAGGGGGTAGGACAGCTAGCCAAAAACATTCAGTACTTC. Its protein is CASSSQGVGQLAKNIQYF.

This clonotype was observed a few times. The chain couples TRBV5-1 to TRBJ2-1; D perhaps matches TRBD2 (6 bases). CDR3 length: 15 amino acids. The ends were cut back, 4 bases at V and 3 bases at J, with 14 bases in the middle. Germline-derived CDR1 and CDR2 are SGHRS and YFSETQ. For the CDR3, the DNA is TGCGCCAGCAGCCCTGCCGGGACTGACTACAATGAGCAGTTCTTC. It codes for CASSPAGTDYNEQFF. Supplemented by reference TRBV5-1 and TRBJ2-1, the full variable domain reads KAGVTQTPRYLIKTRGQQVTLSCSPISGHRSVSWYQQTPGQGLQFLFEYFSETQRNKGNFPGRFSGRQFSNSRSEMNVSTLELGDSALYLCASSPAGTDYNEQFFGPGTRLTVL.

This clonotype was seen at least ten times. The chain employs TRBV20-1 and TRBJ2-1, with D tentatively TRBD1 (5 bases). CDR1 is DFQATT, CDR2 SNEGSKA, per germline (reference sequence). The CDR3 is made up of 16 amino acids. V lost 6 bases to trimming and J lost 8 bases, with 26 bases between them. CDR3 nucleotides: TGCAGTGCAGATATACAGGCGTTGGTTAGTAAAGATGAGCAGTTCTTC. Its translation: CSADIQALVSKDEQFF.

This clonotype was counted ten times or more. The chain has TRBV20-1 and TRBJ1-1; D may be TRBD1 (6 bases). V lost 0 bases and J 1 base, leaving 18 bases between the germline ends. CDR3 size: 17 residues. Germline CDR1 reads DFQATT; CDR2 reads SNEGSKA (reference sequence). The CDR3 bases are TGCAGTGCTAGAGATCCGAACCGGGACAATAAGAACACTGAAGCTTTCTTT. This codes for CSARDPNRDNKNTEAFF.

This sequence joins TRBV4-2 and TRBJ1-5, with 7 bases identical to TRBD1. J lost 0 bases, V lost 1 base, and 6 bases had no gene match. Germline values: CDR1 LGHNA, CDR2 YNFKEQ. This CDR3 region has 17 residues. The CDR3 here is CASSQGATGFSNQPQHF. CDR3 nucleotide sequence: TGTGCCAGCAGCCAAGGGGCGACAGGGTTTAGCAATCAGCCCCAGCATTTT.